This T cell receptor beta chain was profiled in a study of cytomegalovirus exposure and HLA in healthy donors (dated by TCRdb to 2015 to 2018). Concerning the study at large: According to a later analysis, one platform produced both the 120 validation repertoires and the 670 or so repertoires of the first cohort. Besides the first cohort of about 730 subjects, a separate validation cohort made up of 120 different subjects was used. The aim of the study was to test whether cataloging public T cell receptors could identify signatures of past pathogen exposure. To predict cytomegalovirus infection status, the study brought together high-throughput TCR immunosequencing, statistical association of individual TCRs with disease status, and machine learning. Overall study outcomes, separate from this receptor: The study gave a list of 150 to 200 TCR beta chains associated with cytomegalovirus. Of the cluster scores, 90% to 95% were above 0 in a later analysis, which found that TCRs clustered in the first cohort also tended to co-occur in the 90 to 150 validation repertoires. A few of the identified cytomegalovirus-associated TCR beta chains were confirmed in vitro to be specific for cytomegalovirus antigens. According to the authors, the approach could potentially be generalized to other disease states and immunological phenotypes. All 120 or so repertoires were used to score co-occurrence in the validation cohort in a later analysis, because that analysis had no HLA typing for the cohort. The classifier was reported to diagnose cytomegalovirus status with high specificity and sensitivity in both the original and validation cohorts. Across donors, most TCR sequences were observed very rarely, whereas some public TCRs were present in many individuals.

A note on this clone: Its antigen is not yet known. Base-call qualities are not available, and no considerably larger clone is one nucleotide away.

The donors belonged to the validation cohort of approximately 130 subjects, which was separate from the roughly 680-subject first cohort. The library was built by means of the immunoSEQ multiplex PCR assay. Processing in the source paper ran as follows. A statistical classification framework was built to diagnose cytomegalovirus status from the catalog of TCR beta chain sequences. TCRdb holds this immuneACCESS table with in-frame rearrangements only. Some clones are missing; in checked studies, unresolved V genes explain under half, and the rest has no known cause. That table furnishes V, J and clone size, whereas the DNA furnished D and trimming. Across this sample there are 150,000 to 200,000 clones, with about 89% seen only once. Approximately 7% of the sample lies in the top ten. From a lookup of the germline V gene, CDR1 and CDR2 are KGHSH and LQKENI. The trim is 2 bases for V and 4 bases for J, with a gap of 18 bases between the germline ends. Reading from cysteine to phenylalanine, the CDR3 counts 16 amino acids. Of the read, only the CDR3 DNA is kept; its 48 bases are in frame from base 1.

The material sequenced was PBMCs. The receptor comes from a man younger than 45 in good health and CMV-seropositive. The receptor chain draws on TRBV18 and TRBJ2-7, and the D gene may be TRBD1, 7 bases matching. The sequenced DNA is TGTGCCAGCTCACCAAGGGGAGTAGCAGGGGGGTACGAGCAGTACTTC. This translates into CASSPRGVAGGYEQYF. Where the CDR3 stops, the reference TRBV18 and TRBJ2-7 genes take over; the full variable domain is NAGVMQNPRHLVRRRGQEARLRCSPMKGHSHVYWYRQLPEEGLKFMVYLQKENIIDESGMPKERFSAEFPKEGPSILRIQQVVRGDSAAYFCASSPRGVAGGYEQYFGPGTRLTVT.